The 17 T cell receptor beta chains in this list originate from one sample, sequenced in a study of human T cells and chemical hapten exposure. Time point noted: healthy volunteer bleed at 6 weeks. Unfractionated whole blood yielded the extracted total RNA. TCRdb fed the RACE reads into MiXCR, producing one record per CDR3 protein. The sample contains 55,000 to 75,000 distinct CDR3 sequences, approximately 6.2% of which appear only once. Sequences were obtained from whole blood. The receptors were sampled from a female donor in good health. Some clones in this sample may be carry-over from other donors' samples.

There are a few counts of this clonotype. The chain carries TRBV6-9 and TRBJ1-2; D might be TRBD1 (6 bases). V was cut by 4 bases and J by 4 bases, with 10 bases left in between. The CDR3 runs 13 residues. Germline V gene sequence: CDR1 MNHGY, CDR2 SVAAGI. The CDR3 here is CASSFAGVYGYTF. DNA of the CDR3: TGTGCCAGCAGTTTTGCAGGGGTCTATGGCTACACCTTC.

This clonotype was counted only a few times. The chain has TRBV19 and TRBJ1-5; 9 bases fit TRBD1. The CDR3 is 14 residues long. J lost 5 bases, V lost 4 bases, and 3 bases had no gene match. Germline V gene sequence: CDR1 LNHDA, CDR2 SQIVND (reference sequence). DNA of the CDR3: TGTGCCAGTAGTAAAGACAGGGGGGATCAGCCCCAGCATTTT. Its protein product is CASSKDRGDQPQHF.

The table lists this clonotype with a few counts. The rearrangement links TRBV24-1 to TRBJ2-1; 9 positions match TRBD2. Trimming cost V 6 bases and J 8 bases; bases outside gene matches: 10. Germline V lookup: CDR1 KGHDR, CDR2 SFDVKD. This CDR3 has 15 residues. In DNA, the CDR3 is TGTGCCACCAGTCCCATAGCGGGAGCTGCGGATGAGCAGTTCTTC. Translation gives CATSPIAGAADEQFF.

This clonotype was counted many times. The chain uses TRBV20-1 and TRBJ2-7, with 9 bases aligning to TRBD1. Unmatched junction bases numbered 5, after V lost 0 bases and J lost 2 bases. CDR1 and CDR2 (germline): DFQATT, SNEGSKA (reference sequence). The CDR3 has 15 residues. The CDR3: CSARDDRGKTYEQYF. CDR3 coding DNA: TGCAGTGCTAGAGACGACAGGGGGAAGACCTACGAGCAGTACTTC.

This chain connects TRBV20-1 to TRBJ2-5; 7 nucleotides match TRBD1. The germline CDR1 and CDR2 sequences are DFQATT and SNEGSKA (reference sequence). The CDR3 has 13 amino acids. J was trimmed by 4 bases and V by 6 bases; bases with no gene match: 8. This CDR3 is CSATTGDGETQYF. CDR3 nucleotides: TGCAGTGCAACCACAGGGGACGGAGAGACCCAGTACTTC.

This clonotype has a handful of counts. The chain uses TRBV12-3 or TRBV12-4 and TRBJ2-5; 8 bases fit TRBD2. The junction had 3 bases not matched to a gene; V was cut back by 6 bases and J by 3 bases. The CDR3 is made up of 13 amino acids. CDR3 region: CASRRAGEETQYF. CDR3 DNA: TGTGCCAGCAGGAGAGCGGGAGAAGAGACCCAGTACTTC.

The chain couples TRBV5-1 to TRBJ2-3; TRBD2 aligns across 10 bases. CDR3 length: 16 residues. Unmatched junction bases numbered 4, after V lost 0 bases and J lost 3 bases. The germline gives CDR1 SGHRS, CDR2 YFSETQ. The CDR3 DNA is TGCGCCAGCAGCTTGGATGGTAGCGGGAGGACAGATACGCAGTATTTT. Protein: CASSLDGSGRTDTQYF.

As for this clonotype: A much larger clonotype is one base distant, so this may be a read error. The CDR3 DNA is TGTGCCAGCAGTTACTCGGGGGACAGGTGTGAAAAACTGTTTTTT. The encoded protein is CASSYSGDRCEKLFF. This chain uses TRBV6-6 with TRBJ1-4; 8 bases map to TRBD1. V shed 0 bases, J shed 7 bases, and the junction held 4 bases outside the gene matches. The CDR3 consists of 15 residues. CDR1 MNHNY and CDR2 SVGAGI come from the germline V gene (reference sequence).

The chain is built from TRBV19 and TRBJ1-1, with D perhaps TRBD1 (5 bases). The V gene lost 6 bases and the J gene lost 1 base, with 12 bases spanning the gap. The CDR3 covers 14 residues. Per germline, CDR1 LNHDA and CDR2 SQIVND (reference sequence). The DNA of the CDR3 is TGTGCCAGTAGAGAAACAGGACCGAACACTGAAGCTTTCTTT. Protein product: CASRETGPNTEAFF.

In this sample, this clonotype turned up once. A read error may be the cause here, since a much bigger clone is one base away. The V and J genes are TRBV9 and TRBJ1-1, with TRBD1 identical over 7 bases. Trimming cost V 2 bases and J 1 base; bases outside gene matches: 2. The germline V gene has CDR1 SGDLS and CDR2 YYNGEE. The CDR3 sequence is 14 residues long. This CDR3 reads CASSVGQTNTEAFF. The CDR3 bases are TGTGCCAGCAGCGTGGGACAGACGAACACTGAAGCTTTCTTT.

The chain is built from TRBV12-5 and TRBJ2-3; D may be TRBD2 (5 bases). The V gene lost 3 bases and the J gene lost 5 bases, with 15 bases spanning the gap. This CDR3 region has 15 residues. Germline values: CDR1 LGHNT, CDR2 FRNRAP. DNA for the CDR3: TGTGCTAGTGGTTTACCTAGCAGCGGCATAGATACGCAGTATTTT. This translates into CASGLPSSGIDTQYF.

The CDR3 nucleotides read TGCAGTGCTAGAGATCTAACAGGGCACACTGAAGCTTTCTTT. Translated: CSARDLTGHTEAFF. The V call is TRBV20-1, the J call TRBJ1-1, with D possibly matching TRBD1 (6 bases). The CDR3 contains 14 residues. In germline, CDR1 is DFQATT, CDR2 SNEGSKA (reference sequence). Deletions cut 0 bases from V and 3 bases from J, with 11 bases between.

This clonotype was observed many times. The CDR3 nucleotides read TGCGCCAGCAGCTTGGAGATAGCGGGAGGGTCAGATACGCAGTATTTT. It codes for CASSLEIAGGSDTQYF. The chain links TRBV5-1 to TRBJ2-3, with TRBD2 matching 11 bases. The CDR3 runs to 16 residues. Germline CDR1 and CDR2: SGHRS and YFSETQ. V gave up 0 bases and J gave up 4 bases; unmatched junction bases: 4.

The rearrangement joins TRBV28 to TRBJ2-3; a weak D match, TRBD2 (5 bases). Germline V gene lookup returns CDR1 MDHEN and CDR2 SYDVKM. The CDR3 runs 14 residues. V was cut by 3 bases and J by 7 bases, with 14 bases left in between. CDR3 nucleotides: TGTGCCAGCAGTTTCCCCGGTGCGGGCAATACGCAGTATTTT. Its protein product is CASSFPGAGNTQYF.

The gene calls are TRBV19 and TRBJ2-3; D unclear. There are 11 residues in the CDR3. V lost 2 bases to trimming and J lost 4 bases, with 1 base between them. Germline V gene data show CDR1 as LNHDA and CDR2 as SQIVND (reference sequence). The DNA for the CDR3 is TGTGCCAGTAGTATATCAGATACGCAGTATTTT. This translates into CASSISDTQYF. The variable domain in full, completed from reference TRBV19 and TRBJ2-3, reads DGGITQSPKYLFRKEGQNVTLSCEQNLNHDAMYWYRQDPGQGLRLIYYSQIVNDFQKGDIAEGYSVSREKKESFPLTVTSAQKNPTAFYLCASSISDTQYFGPGTRLTVL.

This clonotype occurred a few times. This sequence joins TRBV14 and TRBJ1-1; TRBD1 is a possible D gene (5 bases). The germline V gene has CDR1 SGHDN and CDR2 FVKESK. The germline V and J ends were trimmed by 3 bases and 1 base, with 9 bases remaining between them. The CDR3 runs 14 residues. The CDR3 sequence: CASSHARANTEAFF. The CDR3 DNA reads TGTGCCAGCAGCCACGCCAGGGCGAACACTGAAGCTTTCTTT.

V and J are TRBV6-6 and TRBJ2-6; 9 bases map to TRBD1. CDR1 and CDR2 from the germline V gene are MNHNY and SVGAGI (reference sequence). The CDR3 loop spans 18 amino acids. The junction had 8 bases not matched to a gene; V was cut back by 4 bases and J by 1 base. The CDR3 DNA is TGTGCCAGCAGTTGGGCGACAGGGGGAATTTCTGGGGCCAACGTCCTGACTTTC. It encodes CASSWATGGISGANVLTF.